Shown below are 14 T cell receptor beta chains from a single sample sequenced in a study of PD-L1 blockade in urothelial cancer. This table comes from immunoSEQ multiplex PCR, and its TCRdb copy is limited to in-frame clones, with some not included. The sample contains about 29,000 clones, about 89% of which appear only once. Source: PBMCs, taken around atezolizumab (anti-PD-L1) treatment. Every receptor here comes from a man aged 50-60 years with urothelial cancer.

The CDR3 is CASSSTSVPVTQYF. Written as DNA, the CDR3 is TGTGCCAGCAGCTCAACTAGCGTGCCCGTGACCCAGTACTTC. The chain combines TRBV7-6 with TRBJ2-5, with 7 bases aligning to TRBD2. CDR1 and CDR2 (germline): SGHVS, FNYEAQ. V lost 4 bases and J lost 7; bases outside the gene matches: 9. The CDR3 loop spans 14 amino acids. Variable domain in full (rest from reference TRBV7-6 and TRBJ2-5): GAGVSQSPRYKVTKRGQDVALRCDPISGHVSLYWYRQALGQGPEFLTYFNYEAQQDKSGLPNDRFSAERPEGSISTLTIQRTEQRDSAMYRCASSSTSVPVTQYFGPGTRLLVL.

The chain's CDR3 is CASSPPLSGFSYEQYF. CDR3 sequence (DNA): TGTGCCAGCAGCCCCCCCCTTAGCGGGTTCTCCTACGAGCAGTACTTC. The chain links TRBV28 to TRBJ2-7; 7 bases fit TRBD2. Germline CDR1 MDHEN, CDR2 SYDVKM. The CDR3 is 16 residues long. The J segment lost 0 bases and the V segment lost 6 bases, leaving 11 bases of the junction unmatched.

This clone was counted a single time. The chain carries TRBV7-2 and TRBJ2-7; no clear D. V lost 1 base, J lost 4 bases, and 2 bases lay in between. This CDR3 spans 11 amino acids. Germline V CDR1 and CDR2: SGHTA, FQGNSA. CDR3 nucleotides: TGTGCCAGCAGCTTAGTATACGAGCAGTACTTC. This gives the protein CASSLVYEQYF.

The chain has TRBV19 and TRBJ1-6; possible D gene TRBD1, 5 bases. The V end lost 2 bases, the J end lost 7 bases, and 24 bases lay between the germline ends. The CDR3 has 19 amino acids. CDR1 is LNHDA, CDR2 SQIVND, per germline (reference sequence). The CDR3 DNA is TGTGCCAGTAGTATACAGGGAAATTTGGGTAAGGTGCCCAATTCACCCCTCCACTTT. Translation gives CASSIQGNLGKVPNSPLHF.

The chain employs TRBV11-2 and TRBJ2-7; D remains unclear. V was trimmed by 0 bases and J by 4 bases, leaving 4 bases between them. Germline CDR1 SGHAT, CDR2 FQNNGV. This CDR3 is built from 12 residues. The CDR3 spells CASSLDRYEQYF. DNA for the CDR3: TGTGCCAGCAGCTTAGATCGGTACGAGCAGTACTTC.

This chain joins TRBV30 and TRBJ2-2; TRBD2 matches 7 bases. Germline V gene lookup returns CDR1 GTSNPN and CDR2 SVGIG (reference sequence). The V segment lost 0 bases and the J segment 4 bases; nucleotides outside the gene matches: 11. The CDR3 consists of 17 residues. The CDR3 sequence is CAWSVQLGLVSTGELFF. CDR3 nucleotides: TGTGCCTGGAGTGTACAATTAGGACTAGTGTCCACCGGGGAGCTGTTTTTT. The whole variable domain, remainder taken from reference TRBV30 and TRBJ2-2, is SQTIHQWPATLVQPVGSPLSLECTVEGTSNPNLYWYRQAAGRGLQLLFYSVGIGQISSEVPQNLSASRPQDRQFILSSKKLLLSDSGFYLCAWSVQLGLVSTGELFFGEGSRLTVL.

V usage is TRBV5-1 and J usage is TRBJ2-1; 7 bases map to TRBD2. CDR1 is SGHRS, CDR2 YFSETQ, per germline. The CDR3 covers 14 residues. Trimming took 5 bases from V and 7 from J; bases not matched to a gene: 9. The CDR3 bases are TGCGCCAGCAGGGATGGGAGGGCCTGGAATGAGCAGTTCTTC. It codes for CASRDGRAWNEQFF.

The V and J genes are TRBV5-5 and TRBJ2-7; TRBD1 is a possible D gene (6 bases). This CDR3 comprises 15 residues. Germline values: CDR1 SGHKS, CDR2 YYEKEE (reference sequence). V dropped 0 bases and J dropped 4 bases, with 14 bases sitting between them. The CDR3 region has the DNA TGTGCCAGCAGCTTGGCGGCAGGGGAAACTTACGAGCAGTACTTC. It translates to CASSLAAGETYEQYF.

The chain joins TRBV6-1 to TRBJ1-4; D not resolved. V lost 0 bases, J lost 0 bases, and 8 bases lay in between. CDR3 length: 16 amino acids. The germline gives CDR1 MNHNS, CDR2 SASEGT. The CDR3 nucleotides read TGTGCCAGCAGTGAAGCCAGGCCCGCAACTAATGAAAAACTGTTTTTT. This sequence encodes CASSEARPATNEKLFF.

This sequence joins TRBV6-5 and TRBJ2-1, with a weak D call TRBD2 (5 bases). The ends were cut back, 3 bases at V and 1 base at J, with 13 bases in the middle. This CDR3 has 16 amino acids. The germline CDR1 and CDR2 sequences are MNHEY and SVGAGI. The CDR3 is CASSYFPSSSYNEQFF. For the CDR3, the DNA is TGTGCCAGCAGTTATTTTCCTAGCAGTTCCTACAATGAGCAGTTCTTC.

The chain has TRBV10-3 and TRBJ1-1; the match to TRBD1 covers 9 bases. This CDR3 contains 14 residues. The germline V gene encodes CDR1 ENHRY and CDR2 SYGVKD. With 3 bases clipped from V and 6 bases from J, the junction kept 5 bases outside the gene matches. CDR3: CAISDGQGKPEAFF. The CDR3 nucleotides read TGTGCCATCAGTGACGGACAGGGGAAGCCTGAAGCTTTCTTT.

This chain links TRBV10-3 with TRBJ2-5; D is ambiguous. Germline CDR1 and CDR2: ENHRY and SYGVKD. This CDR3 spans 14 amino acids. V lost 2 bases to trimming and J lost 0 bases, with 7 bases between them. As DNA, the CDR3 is TGTGCCATCAGTGAGGGAACTAACCAAGAGACCCAGTACTTC. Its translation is CAISEGTNQETQYF.

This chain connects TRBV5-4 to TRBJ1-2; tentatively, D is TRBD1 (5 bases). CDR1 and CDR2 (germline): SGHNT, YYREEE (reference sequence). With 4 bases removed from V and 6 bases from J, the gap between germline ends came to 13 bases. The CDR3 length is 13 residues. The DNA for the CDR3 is TGTGCCAGCAGCCCCACCATGACAGATGGCTACACCTTC. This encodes CASSPTMTDGYTF.

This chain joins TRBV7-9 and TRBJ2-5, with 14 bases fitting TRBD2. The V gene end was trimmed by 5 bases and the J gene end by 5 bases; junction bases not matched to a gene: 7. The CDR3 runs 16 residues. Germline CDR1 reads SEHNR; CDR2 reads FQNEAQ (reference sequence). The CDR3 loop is CASSPLTSGGDETQYF. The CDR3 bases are TGTGCCAGCAGCCCCCTGACTAGCGGGGGGGATGAGACCCAGTACTTC. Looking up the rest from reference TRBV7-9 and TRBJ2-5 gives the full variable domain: DTGVSQNPRHKITKRGQNVTFRCDPISEHNRLYWYRQTLGQGPEFLTYFQNEAQLEKSRLLSDRFSAERPKGSFSTLEIQRTEQGDSAMYLCASSPLTSGGDETQYFGPGTRLLVL.